Each of the 27 T cell receptor beta chains below was sequenced from the same sample in a study of T cell responses to AZD1222 COVID-19 vaccine. TCRdb keeps only in-frame clones here, not all; method: immunoSEQ multiplex PCR. The data hold around 70,000 clones, with around nine tenths observed a single time. The material sequenced was peripheral blood, taken on day 0 of AZD1222 vaccination. Receptors originate from an adult in good health.

The chain uses TRBV6-5 and TRBJ2-5; D may be TRBD2 (6 bases). This CDR3 contains 15 residues. Germline V gene lookup returns CDR1 MNHEY and CDR2 SVGAGI. V was clipped by 5 bases and J by 1 base, with 14 bases between them. CDR3: CASSISGEIQETQYF. Here the CDR3 DNA reads TGTGCCAGCAGTATTAGCGGAGAGATCCAAGAGACCCAGTACTTC.

The J gene is TRBJ1-4, the V gene TRBV9; D unclear. The CDR3 runs 11 residues. Between the trimmed V and J ends, which lost 4 bases and 3 bases, there was a span of 1 base. Germline V gene sequence: CDR1 SGDLS, CDR2 YYNGEE. Here the CDR3 reads CASSSNEKLFF. The DNA of the CDR3 is TGTGCCAGCAGCTCTAATGAAAAACTGTTTTTT. The variable domain in full, with the rest retrieved from reference TRBV9 and TRBJ1-4, is DSGVTQTPKHLITATGQRVTLRCSPRSGDLSVYWYQQSLDQGLQFLIQYYNGEERAKGNILERFSAQQFPDLHSELNLSSLELGDSALYFCASSSNEKLFFGSGTQLSVL.

The chain recombines TRBV7-9 with TRBJ1-2, with TRBD1 matching over 8 bases. The CDR3 covers 15 residues. The germline CDR1 and CDR2 sequences are SEHNR and FQNEAQ (reference sequence). V lost 1 base, J lost 6 bases, and 7 bases stayed unmatched. The CDR3 DNA follows: TGTGCCAGCAGCTTAGAAGTTGTCAGGGGGCATGGCTACACCTTC. Translation: CASSLEVVRGHGYTF. Combining the CDR3 with reference TRBV7-9 and TRBJ1-2 gives the whole variable domain DTGVSQNPRHKITKRGQNVTFRCDPISEHNRLYWYRQTLGQGPEFLTYFQNEAQLEKSRLLSDRFSAERPKGSFSTLEIQRTEQGDSAMYLCASSLEVVRGHGYTFGSGTRLTVV.

This rearrangement joins TRBV10-3 to TRBJ1-6; possibly TRBD1 for D (5 bases). V lost 6 bases and J lost 9, with 15 bases in between. Germline CDR1 ENHRY, CDR2 SYGVKD. The CDR3 loop spans 14 amino acids. The CDR3: CAISEGGGGSPLHF. Here the CDR3 DNA reads TGTGCCATCAGCGAAGGTGGGGGGGGTTCACCCCTCCACTTT.

This rearrangement joins TRBV18 to TRBJ1-1; the match to TRBD1 covers 8 bases. Germline values: CDR1 KGHSH, CDR2 LQKENI. J was trimmed by 3 bases and V by 3 bases; bases with no gene match: 6. This CDR3 has 15 amino acids. CDR3 coding DNA: TGTGCCAGCTCACCTCGGACAGGGCGGGACACTGAAGCTTTCTTT. Its translation: CASSPRTGRDTEAFF.

This clone was seen a single time. The V and J genes are TRBV5-4 and TRBJ2-7; D gene ambiguous. The CDR3 consists of 13 residues. The ends were cut back, 0 bases at V and 6 bases at J, with 10 bases in the middle. Per germline, CDR1 SGHNT and CDR2 YYREEE (reference sequence). For the CDR3, the DNA is TGTGCCAGCAGCTTGGAGGGATCAGGCGAGCAGTACTTC. Protein sequence: CASSLEGSGEQYF.

The chain is built from TRBV11-2 and TRBJ2-5, with unresolved D. Between the trimmed V and J ends, which lost 3 bases and 1 base, there was a span of 3 bases. CDR1 and CDR2 (germline): SGHAT, FQNNGV. This CDR3 region has 12 residues. The CDR3 region has the DNA TGTGCCAGCAGCTTTATCCAAGAGACCCAGTACTTC. This encodes CASSFIQETQYF. Full variable domain (rest looked up from reference TRBV11-2 and TRBJ2-5): EAGVAQSPRYKIIEKRQSVAFWCNPISGHATLYWYQQILGQGPKLLIQFQNNGVVDDSQLPKDRFSAERLKGVDSTLKIQPAKLEDSAVYLCASSFIQETQYFGPGTRLLVL.

This rearrangement joins TRBV7-2 to TRBJ2-3, with D unresolved. The V and J ends lost 0 bases and 0 bases respectively, with 7 bases between them. The CDR3 length is 15 residues. Germline V CDR1 and CDR2: SGHTA, FQGNSA. CDR3 nucleotides: TGTGCCAGCAGCTTAGCCCCCACTAGCACAGATACGCAGTATTTT. Its translation is CASSLAPTSTDTQYF.

This clone was counted between two and nine times. The gene calls are TRBV7-9 and TRBJ1-2; 7 nucleotides agree with TRBD1. CDR1 and CDR2 from the germline V gene are SEHNR and FQNEAQ (reference sequence). J was trimmed by 3 bases and V by 5 bases; bases with no gene match: 6. This CDR3 is 14 amino acids long. The DNA of the CDR3 is TGTGCCAGCAGCCCCACGGACAGGTACTATGGCTACACCTTC. Translation gives CASSPTDRYYGYTF.

CDR3 DNA: TGCGCCAGCAGCTTGCAGGGTTTAGAAAAACTGTTTTTT. Protein: CASSLQGLEKLFF. V gene TRBV5-1 combines with J gene TRBJ1-4; TRBD1 is a possible D gene (5 bases). The CDR3 extends over 13 amino acids. CDR1 is SGHRS and CDR2 is YFSETQ in the germline V gene. V was clipped by 1 base and J by 8 bases, with 9 bases between them.

The chain is built from TRBV5-1 and TRBJ2-7, with 8 positions matching TRBD2. The CDR3 totals 15 residues. Trimming removed 5 bases from V and 2 bases from J; junction bases left unmatched: 9. Germline CDR1 and CDR2: SGHRS and YFSETQ. DNA of the CDR3: TGCGCCAGCAGGCGGGGGGACGCGGCTACCTACGAGCAGTACTTC. It specifies CASRRGDAATYEQYF.

The V gene is TRBV19, the J gene TRBJ1-4; D is perhaps TRBD1 (5 bases). Germline CDR1 is LNHDA and CDR2 is SQIVND (reference sequence). This CDR3 is built from 12 residues. V lost 11 bases and J lost 8, with 15 bases in between. CDR3 nucleotides: TGTGCCCAAGGGGAGGAAGAGGAAAAACTGTTTTTT. Residues: CAQGEEEEKLFF.

This clone was counted once. Here the CDR3 reads CASSLNNAEAFF. The CDR3 DNA reads TGTGCCAGCAGCCTGAACAATGCTGAAGCTTTCTTT. The genes are TRBV14 and TRBJ1-1, with no clear D. The CDR3 is 12 amino acids. Germline CDR1 SGHDN, CDR2 FVKESK. With 4 bases removed from V and 6 bases from J, the gap between germline ends came to 9 bases. The variable domain in full, completed from reference TRBV14 and TRBJ1-1, reads EAGVTQFPSHSVIEKGQTVTLRCDPISGHDNLYWYRRVMGKEIKFLLHFVKESKQDESGMPNNRFLAERTGGTYSTLKVQPAELEDSGVYFCASSLNNAEAFFGQGTRLTVV.

This chain links TRBV9 with TRBJ1-3, with unresolved D. The CDR3 is 16 residues long. Germline values: CDR1 SGDLS, CDR2 YYNGEE. V was trimmed by 4 bases and J by 2 bases, leaving 16 bases between them. CDR3: CASSPLPGQTGNTIYF. Written as DNA, the CDR3 is TGTGCCAGCAGCCCACTCCCTGGTCAGACTGGAAACACCATATATTTT.

The chain carries TRBV6-5 and TRBJ2-1, with 11 bases identical to TRBD2. This CDR3 region has 15 residues. Germline CDR1 MNHEY, CDR2 SVGAGI. The ends lost 11 bases at V and 12 bases at J; junction bases unmatched: 18. CDR3 sequence reads: CAGSSGLADPHGQFF. The CDR3 region has the DNA TGTGCCGGTTCATCGGGACTAGCGGACCCTCACGGGCAGTTCTTC.

This clone appeared a single time. This chain joins TRBV7-2 and TRBJ2-3, with D maybe TRBD2 (6 bases). The V end was cut by 3 bases, the J end by 1 base, with 11 bases between. The CDR3 spans 15 residues. The V gene's germline CDR1 is SGHTA and CDR2 FQGNSA. CDR3 protein: CASSLGDLRTDTQYF. In nucleotides, the CDR3 is TGTGCCAGCAGCTTGGGGGACTTACGCACAGATACGCAGTATTTT.

The chain links TRBV7-3 to TRBJ2-1; no clear D gene. Germline V gene lookup returns CDR1 SGHTA and CDR2 FQGTGA. Trimming left V 5 bases short and J 6 bases short, with 11 bases between. This CDR3 is built from 13 residues. CDR3 protein: CASSPQGSNEQFF. CDR3 coding DNA: TGTGCCAGCAGCCCCCAAGGGTCCAATGAGCAGTTCTTC.

The gene calls are TRBV6-1 and TRBJ1-1; a weak D match, TRBD1 (5 bases). The CDR3 consists of 15 residues. Germline-derived CDR1 and CDR2 are MNHNS and SASEGT. Trimming took 2 bases from V and 1 from J, leaving 11 bases between them. CDR3: CASSEQGMGNTEAFF. In DNA form, the CDR3 reads TGTGCCAGCAGTGAACAGGGAATGGGGAACACTGAAGCTTTCTTT.

The V gene is TRBV28, the J gene TRBJ2-3; 7 bases fit TRBD2. The CDR3 spans 15 residues. The germline V gene has CDR1 MDHEN and CDR2 SYDVKM. With 5 bases clipped from V and 4 bases from J, the junction kept 9 bases outside the gene matches. The CDR3 is CASSPAGERSDTQYF. The CDR3 DNA follows: TGTGCCAGCAGTCCCGCGGGAGAAAGGTCAGATACGCAGTATTTT.

This clone was seen only a few times. The rearrangement joins TRBV4-2 to TRBJ2-7, with TRBD2 matching 9 bases. The J segment lost 1 base and the V segment lost 2 bases, leaving 6 bases of the junction unmatched. CDR1 and CDR2 from the germline V gene are LGHNA and YNFKEQ. This CDR3 is built from 16 residues. The CDR3: CASSQSGLAGSYEQYF. In DNA form, the CDR3 reads TGTGCCAGCAGCCAATCGGGTCTAGCGGGATCCTACGAGCAGTACTTC.

This clone was observed a single time. This chain connects TRBV6-4 to TRBJ1-1, with 11 bases lining up with TRBD1. In germline, CDR1 is MRHNA, CDR2 SNTAGT. This CDR3 region has 15 residues. The ends lost 7 bases at V and 3 bases at J; junction bases unmatched: 7. The CDR3 loop is CASKADRGLYTEAFF. CDR3 DNA sequence: TGTGCCAGCAAAGCGGACAGGGGGCTTTACACTGAAGCTTTCTTT.

This clone came up once. This sequence joins TRBV25-1 and TRBJ2-7; D remains unclear. From germline, CDR1 is MGHDK and CDR2 SYGVNS. With 4 bases removed from V and 7 bases from J, the gap between germline ends came to 14 bases. The CDR3 has 13 residues. CDR3 DNA: TGTGCCAGCAGTGTCCGGGCCCAAGGGGAGCAGTACTTC. Amino acids: CASSVRAQGEQYF.

The chain joins TRBV6-1 to TRBJ1-2; D is unresolved. V was cut by 2 bases and J by 8 bases, with 15 bases left in between. The germline CDR1 and CDR2 sequences are MNHNS and SASEGT. This CDR3 has 14 amino acids. The CDR3 DNA is TGTGCCAGCAGTGAACGTGCAGCGGGAGGCGGCTACACCTTC. It yields the protein CASSERAAGGGYTF.

This clone has a single count. The chain employs TRBV6-5 and TRBJ2-1, with 7 bases identical to TRBD1. The CDR3 covers 16 residues. CDR1 and CDR2 from the germline V gene are MNHEY and SVGAGI. Trimming took 2 bases from V and 1 from J; bases not matched to a gene: 5. CDR3 sequence: CASSYRGQWSYNEQFF. As DNA, the CDR3 is TGTGCCAGCAGTTACAGGGGGCAGTGGTCCTACAATGAGCAGTTCTTC.

This chain joins TRBV15 and TRBJ2-1; D is possibly TRBD2 (6 bases). Germline loops: CDR1 LNHNV, CDR2 YYDKDF (reference sequence). The CDR3 contains 15 residues. V lost 0 bases to trimming and J lost 0 bases, with 6 bases between them. The CDR3 loop is CATSREGGSYNEQFF. The CDR3, as DNA: TGTGCCACCAGCAGAGAGGGAGGCTCCTACAATGAGCAGTTCTTC.

The CDR3 nucleotides are TGTGCCAGTGACAGGGGGCAGAACACTGAAGCTTTCTTT. Its translation: CASDRGQNTEAFF. The chain couples TRBV7-9 to TRBJ1-1; 10 nucleotides match TRBD1. The CDR3 is made up of 13 amino acids. CDR1 is SEHNR and CDR2 is FQNEAQ in the germline V gene (reference sequence). The V gene end was trimmed by 9 bases and the J gene end by 1 base; junction bases not matched to a gene: 2. The whole variable domain, filled in from reference TRBV7-9 and TRBJ1-1, reads DTGVSQNPRHKITKRGQNVTFRCDPISEHNRLYWYRQTLGQGPEFLTYFQNEAQLEKSRLLSDRFSAERPKGSFSTLEIQRTEQGDSAMYLCASDRGQNTEAFFGQGTRLTVV.

The chain uses TRBV29-1 and TRBJ2-3; no reliable D call. The V end was cut by 3 bases, the J end by 4 bases, with 5 bases between. CDR3 length equals 11 residues. Germline CDR1 and CDR2: SQVTM and ANQGSEA. The CDR3 sequence: CSVEGADTQYF. As DNA, the CDR3 is TGCAGCGTTGAGGGCGCAGATACGCAGTATTTT.